These 5 T cell receptor beta chains came from one sample sequenced in a study of shared clonotypes between healthy human individuals. The table came from immunoSEQ multiplex PCR; TCRdb's copy has only in-frame clones and leaves some out. Of 2 million to 2.5 million clones in the sample, 85% to 95% are singletons; the top ten hold about 0.41%. The specimen was naive CD4+ T cells from PBMCs. Indicated subset: CD45RA+ positively selected. The receptor set was obtained from a man younger than 30 in good health. Some clones in this sample may be carry-over from other donors' samples.

The rearrangement links TRBV7-3 to TRBJ2-2; no definite D call. Germline loops: CDR1 SGHTA, CDR2 FQGTGA. V lost 1 base and J 6 bases, leaving 9 bases between the germline ends. This CDR3 is 14 amino acids long. The CDR3 sequence: CASSLRLHSGELFF. In nucleotides, the CDR3 is TGTGCCAGCAGCTTAAGGCTACATTCCGGGGAGCTGTTTTTT.

The rearrangement links TRBV11-3 to TRBJ2-3, with 7 positions matching TRBD1. Germline CDR1 SGHNT, CDR2 YENEEA. The J segment lost 0 bases and the V segment lost 5 bases, leaving 8 bases of the junction unmatched. This CDR3 contains 16 residues. The CDR3 coding sequence is TGTGCCAGCAGCCCCAATTGGGACAGTAGCACAGATACGCAGTATTTT. This gives the protein CASSPNWDSSTDTQYF.

The V call is TRBV5-6, the J call TRBJ2-3; D is ambiguous. The CDR3 extends over 15 amino acids. Trimming removed 0 bases at V and 3 bases at J, with 11 bases between. The germline CDR1 and CDR2 sequences are SGHDT and YYEEEE. CDR3 nucleotide sequence: TGTGCCAGCAGCTTGGGGCCCCCCCTAACAGATACGCAGTATTTT. This sequence encodes CASSLGPPLTDTQYF.

This clone was seen just once. The rearrangement joins TRBV9 to TRBJ1-2; D might be TRBD1 (5 bases). V lost 5 bases and J 4 bases, leaving 15 bases between the germline ends. The CDR3 is made up of 14 amino acids. The germline V gene encodes CDR1 SGDLS and CDR2 YYNGEE. The CDR3 region is CASSGRQKAYGYTF. CDR3 coding DNA: TGTGCCAGCAGTGGGAGACAGAAAGCCTATGGCTACACCTTC. Full variable domain (outside the CDR3, taken from reference TRBV9 and TRBJ1-2): DSGVTQTPKHLITATGQRVTLRCSPRSGDLSVYWYQQSLDQGLQFLIQYYNGEERAKGNILERFSAQQFPDLHSELNLSSLELGDSALYFCASSGRQKAYGYTFGSGTRLTVV.

The chain uses TRBV15 and TRBJ2-7; D might be TRBD2 (6 bases). V gave up 0 bases and J gave up 3 bases, with 12 bases separating them. Germline loops: CDR1 LNHNV, CDR2 YYDKDF (reference sequence). The CDR3 has 15 amino acids. The CDR3 protein is CATSRDPGGNYEQYF. In DNA form, the CDR3 reads TGTGCCACCAGCAGAGATCCTGGGGGGAACTACGAGCAGTACTTC.